The sequence of this T cell receptor beta chain was determined in a study of PD-1 blockade in classical Hodgkin lymphoma. Patients all relapsed after autologous stem cell transplantation, and there was variation in brentuximab vedotin exposure. TCRdb's copy holds only in-frame clones and misses some; the assay was immunoSEQ multiplex PCR. The data contain 49,000 or so clones, around 80% of them singletons. V shed 5 bases and J shed 0 bases, with 10 bases lying between them. Germline V CDR1 and CDR2: SQVTM, ANQGSEA. CDR3 length: 14 amino acids. Specimen: peripheral blood mononuclear cells (PBMCs), collected before the second cycle of nivolumab. The chain has TRBV29-1 and TRBJ2-2, with unresolved D. The sequence derives from a human donor with classical Hodgkin lymphoma. The CDR3 coding sequence is TGCAGCGTTTTCGACGGAACGAACACCGGGGAGCTGTTTTTT. Amino acids: CSVFDGTNTGELFF.